The clone carrying this T cell receptor (beta chain) was recorded only once. Its antigen remains unidentified. This sample is drawn from a study of siplizumab effects on memory and regulatory T cells. Study findings and constraints: Roughly 75-96% of proliferating clones (CD4+ or CD8+) could not be assigned a naive or memory phenotype. Controls had approximately 26% Treg-derived mappable alloreactive CD4+ clones on average, versus approximately 70% with siplizumab. For siplizumab cultures, the suppressive function of their proliferating Tregs was not confirmed.

Repertoires were generated with immunoSEQ multiplex PCR, while TCRdb's copy carries only in-frame clones and drops some. The repertoire includes around 100,000 clones, around 93% of them detected once, and less than 1.5% sits in the top ten. The germline gives CDR1 MGHRA, CDR2 YSYEKL. Trimming removed 1 base from V and 2 bases from J, with 11 bases in between. The CDR3 is made up of 15 amino acids. The clonotype originates from a human donor in good health. The chain is built from TRBV4-1 and TRBJ1-2; D perhaps matches TRBD1 (6 bases). Source material: non-Treg CD4+ T cells sorted from blood. CDR3 nucleotide sequence: TGCGCCAGCAGCCAAGTTTTCAGGGGCAACTATGGCTACACCTTC. Protein product: CASSQVFRGNYGYTF.